These T cell receptor beta chains were read from a single sample in a study of T cells after yellow fever vaccination. TCRdb itself ran the 5' RACE reads through MiXCR, one entry per CDR3 protein. The repertoire holds some 260,000 distinct CDR3 sequences, with about 5.2% as singletons. Sample: CD4+ T cells sorted from PBMCs, taken on the day of the yellow fever booster vaccination. All receptors derive from a man aged 18 to 30 who received the YFV17D yellow fever vaccine. CDR3s include the opening cysteine and the closing phenylalanine or tryptophan. A D gene is named only where the DNA matches it firmly. Clone size, where shown, is once, few, many, or a class for clones that have expanded.

D,size,V,J,DNA,CDR3
.,.,TRBV28,TRBJ1-4,TGTGCCAGCAGTTTGTTACAGACTTCAACTAATGAAAAACTGTTTTTT,CASSLLQTSTNEKLFF
TRBD2,.,TRBV5-1,TRBJ2-3,TGCGCCAGCAGCTTCAGGGCGGGGGAAACAGATACGCAGTATTTT,CASSFRAGETDTQYF
.,few,TRBV6-9,TRBJ2-1,TGTGCCAGCAGGGGGTTCAGGAGCTCCTACAATGAGCAGTTCTTC,CASRGFRSSYNEQFF
TRBD1,few,TRBV7-2,TRBJ1-2,TGTGCCAGCAGCCCCGACAGGGGTGGATCTGGCTACACCTTC,CASSPDRGGSGYTF
.,few,TRBV20-1,TRBJ1-2,TGCAGTGCTGGGGAATTGGGGGGCGACTATGGCTACACCTTC,CSAGELGGDYGYTF
TRBD1,many,TRBV5-8,TRBJ2-6,TGTGCCAGCAGCTTGGGGGACAGTTCTGGGGCCAACGTCCTGACTTTC,CASSLGDSSGANVLTF
.,few,TRBV2,TRBJ1-3,TGTGCCAGCAGTGAAGCGGGGCCTGGAAACACCATATATTTT,CASSEAGPGNTIYF
.,few,TRBV5-4,TRBJ1-2,TGTGCCAGCAGCCCCGGACTAGGACCCAGGAGCTATGGCTACACCTTC,CASSPGLGPRSYGYTF
.,few,TRBV29-1,TRBJ2-1,TGCAGCGTCCGTGGCGGGGACAGCCCCTACAATGAGCAGTTCTTC,CSVRGGDSPYNEQFF
.,many,TRBV3-1,TRBJ1-2,TGTGCCAGCAGCCAAGGAATCGATAACTATGGCTACACCTTC,CASSQGIDNYGYTF
.,.,TRBV30,TRBJ1-5,TGTGCCTGGAGTGTACCAGGGATCGATCAGCCCCAGCATTTT,CAWSVPGIDQPQHF
.,few,TRBV12-3/TRBV12-4,TRBJ2-1,TGTGCCAGCAAAGCGGATGACTACAATGAGCAGTTCTTC,CASKADDYNEQFF
.,few,TRBV7-8,TRBJ2-3,TGTGCCAGCAGCTTAGTACGACCCACAGATACGCAGTATTTT,CASSLVRPTDTQYF